This entry lists 32 T cell receptor beta chains sequenced from one sample in a study of identical twins listed by TCRdb under 2016. The protocol used for the library was 5' RACE. This sample was sequenced with an Illumina HiSeq 2000. Through fastp at Q25 and MiXCR, TCRdb rebuilt clones from the public reads, retaining in-frame beta chains. Rows matching on CDR3 protein sequence are summarized as one entry with the most common DNA and genes. Present in this sample are about 700,000 distinct CDR3 sequences, 8.6% of which were seen just once. The ten largest clones represent more than 0.75% of the sample. This sample also appeared in a second study, on yellow fever vaccine responses in identical twins.

Source material: PBMCs. The receptors derive from a woman aged 18-29 years in good health.

This clonotype was counted only a few times. The chain combines TRBV12-3 or TRBV12-4 with TRBJ2-5, with 11 bases identical to TRBD2. CDR3 length: 13 amino acids. The V gene end was trimmed by 7 bases and the J gene end by 5 bases; junction bases not matched to a gene: 3. CDR3 bases: TGTGCCAGCAACTTAGCGGGGGGGGAGACCCAGTACTTC. Translating it yields CASNLAGGETQYF.

This clonotype was found many times. The chain employs TRBV29-1 and TRBJ1-1, with 10 bases fitting TRBD1. Germline V lookup: CDR1 SQVTM, CDR2 ANQGSEA. This CDR3 contains 13 residues. Trimming at V came to 6 bases and at J to 4 bases, leaving 5 bases not matched to a gene. The CDR3 sequence: CSVIRDRGTEAFF. In DNA, the CDR3 is TGCAGCGTAATCCGGGACAGGGGCACTGAAGCTTTCTTT. The variable domain in full, with the rest retrieved from reference TRBV29-1 and TRBJ1-1, is SAVISQKPSRDICQRGTSLTIQCQVDSQVTMMFWYRQQPGQSLTLIATANQGSEATYESGFVIDKFPISRPNLTFSTLTVSNMSPEDSSIYLCSVIRDRGTEAFFGQGTRLTVV.

The chain joins TRBV20-1 to TRBJ2-1; 8 nucleotides match TRBD2. This CDR3 spans 13 amino acids. The germline V gene encodes CDR1 DFQATT and CDR2 SNEGSKA (reference sequence). Germline trimming cut 3 bases from V and 7 bases from J; bases unmatched to any gene: 5. The CDR3 sequence: CSASGRAINEQFF. CDR3 sequence (DNA): TGCAGTGCTAGCGGGAGGGCCATAAATGAGCAGTTCTTC.

In its sample, this clonotype was seen a few times. The chain combines TRBV30 with TRBJ1-2; TRBD1 matches 8 bases. This CDR3 comprises 14 residues. Germline V gene sequence: CDR1 GTSNPN, CDR2 SVGIG (reference sequence). J gave up 2 bases and V 2 bases, and 4 bases lay outside the gene matches. The CDR3 DNA reads as TGTGCCTGGAGTACTAGACAGGGGAACTATGGCTACACCTTC. It translates to CAWSTRQGNYGYTF.

This clonotype appeared a few times. This chain uses TRBV7-9 with TRBJ2-7; TRBD1 or TRBD2 may be the D gene (5 bases each). Germline lookup yields CDR1 SEHNR and CDR2 FQNEAQ (reference sequence). This CDR3 contains 16 residues. V gave up 2 bases and J gave up 0 bases, with 14 bases separating them. CDR3 DNA: TGTGCCAGCAGCTTACTTCCGAGGGGAACCTCCTACGAGCAGTACTTC. Its protein is CASSLLPRGTSYEQYF. Supplemented by reference TRBV7-9 and TRBJ2-7, the full variable domain reads DTGVSQNPRHKITKRGQNVTFRCDPISEHNRLYWYRQTLGQGPEFLTYFQNEAQLEKSRLLSDRFSAERPKGSFSTLEIQRTEQGDSAMYLCASSLLPRGTSYEQYFGPGTRLTVT.

The table lists this clonotype with many counts. Written as DNA, the CDR3 is TGTGCCATCGGGCCGGGTAGCGGTCTCACAGATACGCAGTATTTT. Its translation is CAIGPGSGLTDTQYF. The genes are TRBV10-3 and TRBJ2-3; tentative D call: TRBD2 (6 bases). V was shortened by 8 bases and J by 2 bases, with 17 bases between the two germline ends. Germline assignment: CDR1 ENHRY and CDR2 SYGVKD. This CDR3 is built from 15 residues.

The chain carries TRBV5-1 and TRBJ1-2, with D perhaps TRBD1 (5 bases). Germline CDR1 reads SGHRS; CDR2 reads YFSETQ. The CDR3 covers 15 residues. The V end was cut by 3 bases, the J end by 5 bases, with 17 bases between. As DNA, the CDR3 is TGCGCCAGCAGCTCAAGGGACCGAGAGAGGTATGGCTACACCTTC. As protein: CASSSRDRERYGYTF.

The chain links TRBV24-1 to TRBJ2-3; D is unresolved. V lost 3 bases to trimming and J lost 8 bases, with 11 bases between them. The length of the CDR3 is 13 residues. CDR1 is KGHDR and CDR2 is SFDVKD in the germline V gene. This CDR3 is CATSDAHRVTQYF. In nucleotides, the CDR3 is TGTGCCACCAGTGATGCACACCGAGTTACGCAGTATTTT.

There are many counts of this clonotype. The chain combines TRBV28 with TRBJ2-5, with TRBD1 matching over 8 bases. The CDR3 contains 13 residues. V gave up 4 bases and J gave up 3 bases; unmatched junction bases: 1. Germline V gene data show CDR1 as MDHEN and CDR2 as SYDVKM. The CDR3 DNA reads TGTGCCAGCAGTTCGACAGGGGAAGAGACCCAGTACTTC. Protein sequence: CASSSTGEETQYF. Filled out from reference TRBV28 and TRBJ2-5, the complete variable domain reads DVKVTQSSRYLVKRTGEKVFLECVQDMDHENMFWYRQDPGLGLRLIYFSYDVKMKEKGDIPEGYSVSREKKERFSLILESASTNQTSMYLCASSSTGEETQYFGPGTRLLVL.

Only a few counts were recorded for this clonotype. The chain has TRBV12-3 or TRBV12-4 and TRBJ2-3; no reliable D call. V was trimmed by 6 bases and J by 6 bases, leaving 13 bases between them. CDR3 size: 13 residues. The CDR3 sequence is CASRFGRRDTQYF. In DNA, the CDR3 is TGTGCCAGCAGATTCGGGCGGCGGGATACGCAGTATTTT.

This clonotype occurred a few times. V and J are TRBV15 and TRBJ2-3; 10 nucleotides line up with TRBD2. J was trimmed by 0 bases and V by 4 bases; bases with no gene match: 19. This CDR3 comprises 21 residues. The germline CDR1 and CDR2 sequences are LNHNV and YYDKDF (reference sequence). The CDR3 reads CATSIQIGPLAGATSTDTQYF. Written as DNA, the CDR3 is TGTGCCACCAGCATACAAATCGGCCCTCTAGCGGGGGCCACTAGCACAGATACGCAGTATTTT.

The V call is TRBV4-3, the J call TRBJ2-7, with a weak D call TRBD2 (5 bases). This CDR3 spans 17 amino acids. Germline CDR1 reads LGHNA; CDR2 reads YSLEER. V shed 1 base and J shed 3 bases, with 19 bases lying between them. CDR3 DNA sequence: TGCGCCAGCAGCCAAGGGACTGAACTAGAGGCTCTCTACGAGCAGTACTTC. Its translation: CASSQGTELEALYEQYF.

This chain uses TRBV5-6 with TRBJ1-4, with 7 bases that match TRBD1. The germline V gene encodes CDR1 SGHDT and CDR2 YYEEEE. The length of the CDR3 is 15 residues. Trimming took 4 bases from V and 5 from J; bases not matched to a gene: 8. The CDR3: CASSPRQGWNEKLFF. CDR3 nucleotide sequence: TGTGCCAGCAGCCCGCGACAGGGTTGGAATGAAAAACTGTTTTTT.

This clonotype was counted only a few times. This chain uses TRBV7-8 with TRBJ1-2; 9 nucleotides line up with TRBD1. J gave up 6 bases and V 1 base, and 12 bases lay outside the gene matches. This CDR3 region has 17 residues. CDR1 is SGHVS, CDR2 FQNEAQ, per germline. Here the CDR3 reads CASSLGNGNRGQDGYTF. In DNA form, the CDR3 reads TGTGCCAGCAGCTTAGGGAACGGCAACAGGGGGCAGGATGGCTACACCTTC.

This clonotype was recorded many times. V usage is TRBV5-1 and J usage is TRBJ2-1; TRBD1 aligns across 8 bases. Germline CDR1 is SGHRS and CDR2 is YFSETQ. After removal of 6 bases from V and 4 bases from J, the junction contained 6 bases not matched to a gene. The CDR3 extends over 14 amino acids. DNA for the CDR3: TGCGCCAGCACACGGACAGGGATTTACAATGAGCAGTTCTTC. It is translated as CASTRTGIYNEQFF.

The rearrangement links TRBV3-1 to TRBJ2-3; 16 nucleotides agree with TRBD2. Germline V gene lookup returns CDR1 LGHDT and CDR2 YNNKEL (reference sequence). V dropped 2 bases and J dropped 4; count of bases not matched to a gene: 3. The CDR3 length is 17 residues. The chain's CDR3 is CASSQLGTSGGADTQYF. CDR3 nucleotides: TGTGCCAGCAGCCAACTGGGGACTAGCGGGGGGGCAGATACGCAGTATTTT.

This clonotype occurred many times. This chain links TRBV4-3 with TRBJ2-2, with unresolved D. Germline CDR1 LGHNA, CDR2 YSLEER. The V end was cut by 3 bases, the J end by 5 bases, with 16 bases between. The CDR3 length is 16 residues. DNA of the CDR3: TGCGCCAGCAGCCAGCACCCCCCTCAGACTACCGGGGAGCTGTTTTTT. Translating gives CASSQHPPQTTGELFF.

This clonotype occurred many times. The chain joins TRBV24-1 to TRBJ2-1; D possibly corresponds to TRBD1 (5 bases). From germline, CDR1 is KGHDR and CDR2 SFDVKD. V dropped 8 bases and J dropped 9 bases, with 16 bases sitting between them. The CDR3 is 13 residues long. The CDR3 DNA follows: TGTGCCACCACTGGCAGAGATCAGGGTGAGCAGTTCTTC. Translating gives CATTGRDQGEQFF.

The rearrangement links TRBV6-1 to TRBJ2-7; tentatively, D is TRBD1 (6 bases). The germline V and J ends were trimmed by 5 bases and 9 bases, with 35 bases remaining between them. Per germline, CDR1 MNHNS and CDR2 SASEGT. The CDR3 extends over 19 amino acids. The CDR3 DNA reads as TGTGCCAGCAGTACCACCGGACAGACCCCTCCATATTTACGAGAGGGGCAGTACTTC. Its translation: CASSTTGQTPPYLREGQYF.

The table lists this clonotype with a few counts. V gene TRBV16 combines with J gene TRBJ2-7; TRBD2 matches at 10 bases. From germline, CDR1 is KGHSY and CDR2 FQNENV. Trimming at V came to 0 bases and at J to 4 bases, leaving 6 bases not matched to a gene. The length of the CDR3 is 16 residues. The CDR3 sequence is CASSQSSRTSGYEQYF. CDR3 DNA: TGTGCCAGCAGCCAATCGTCCCGGACTAGCGGATACGAGCAGTACTTC.

A few counts support this clonotype. The genes are TRBV6-5 and TRBJ2-7; TRBD1 aligns across 7 bases. Germline V CDR1 and CDR2: MNHEY, SVGAGI. This CDR3 is 14 amino acids long. The ends lost 0 bases at V and 9 bases at J; junction bases unmatched: 8. CDR3 nucleotide sequence: TGTGCCAGCAGTTACTCGAGACAGGGAGTTAGGCAGTACTTC. Translated: CASSYSRQGVRQYF.

The chain couples TRBV12-5 to TRBJ2-1; possible D gene TRBD1, 6 bases. Germline CDR1 reads LGHNT; CDR2 reads FRNRAP. The CDR3 is 11 residues long. Trimming cost V 5 bases and J 10 bases, with 9 bases left between them. The chain's CDR3 is CASGAGVEQFF. CDR3 bases: TGTGCTAGTGGTGCAGGGGTAGAGCAGTTCTTC.

This chain joins TRBV10-3 and TRBJ2-1; the match to TRBD2 covers 8 bases. In germline, CDR1 is ENHRY, CDR2 SYGVKD. The CDR3 spans 13 residues. The V segment lost 6 bases and the J segment 5 bases; nucleotides outside the gene matches: 3. The CDR3 loop is CAIRVGGDNEQFF. The CDR3 bases are TGTGCCATCAGGGTCGGGGGGGACAATGAGCAGTTCTTC.

J is TRBJ2-5 and V is TRBV2; possible D gene TRBD1, 6 bases. The V and J ends lost 3 bases and 5 bases respectively, with 13 bases between them. Germline-derived CDR1 and CDR2 are SNHLY and FYNNEI. This CDR3 has 14 residues. CDR3 region: CASSDTGFGETQYF. The DNA for the CDR3 is TGTGCCAGCAGTGACACAGGGTTTGGCGAGACCCAGTACTTC. The full variable domain, its missing parts supplied by reference TRBV2 and TRBJ2-5, is EPEVTQTPSHQVTQMGQEVILRCVPISNHLYFYWYRQILGQKVEFLVSFYNNEISEKSEIFDDQFSVERPDGSNFTLKIRSTKLEDSAMYFCASSDTGFGETQYFGPGTRLLVL.

This clonotype was seen at least ten times. The chain links TRBV28 to TRBJ2-7; a possible D gene is TRBD2 (6 bases). This CDR3 comprises 19 residues. Germline-derived CDR1 and CDR2 are MDHEN and SYDVKM. V was pared by 6 bases and J by 0 bases, with 27 bases between. This chain's CDR3 is CASSSTRDAGSPTSYEQYF. The CDR3 coding sequence is TGTGCCAGCAGCTCCACCCGGGACGCGGGGAGTCCAACCTCCTACGAGCAGTACTTC.

The chain carries TRBV4-2 and TRBJ1-6; 7 bases line up with TRBD1. The CDR3 length is 15 residues. V lost 3 bases and J lost 6; bases outside the gene matches: 5. Germline V CDR1 and CDR2: LGHNA, YNFKEQ. In DNA form, the CDR3 reads TGTGCCAGCAGCCATCGGGACAGAGTTAATTCACCCCTCCACTTT. The encoded protein is CASSHRDRVNSPLHF.

This clonotype has only a few counts. The V and J genes are TRBV20-1 and TRBJ2-2; 13 bases agree with TRBD2. The CDR3 length is 16 residues. The trim removed 0 bases at V and 9 bases at J, leaving 7 bases unmatched. Per germline, CDR1 DFQATT and CDR2 SNEGSKA (reference sequence). CDR3 DNA: TGCAGTGCTAGAGATCAACTAGCGGGAGGGCCCCGGGAGCTGTTTTTT. It encodes CSARDQLAGGPRELFF.

Concerning this clonotype itself: Relative to the germline gene, one junction end is altered; a read error may explain this. The rearrangement uses TRBV7-9 and TRBJ2-5; TRBD2 is a possible D gene (6 bases). The germline CDR1 and CDR2 sequences are SEHNR and FQNEAQ (reference sequence). The length of the CDR3 is 13 residues. CDR3 DNA: TGTGCCAGCAAGGGACTGCTCCAAGAGAGCCAGTACTTC. It yields the protein CASKGLLQESQYF.

The chain recombines TRBV4-1 with TRBJ2-7; 7 bases are shared with TRBD1. Trimming cost V 5 bases and J 5 bases; bases outside gene matches: 6. From germline, CDR1 is MGHRA and CDR2 YSYEKL. CDR3 size: 13 residues. CDR3 protein: CASSTSDRDEQYF. The CDR3 DNA sequence: TGCGCCAGCAGCACCTCAGACAGGGACGAGCAGTACTTC.

This clonotype occurred a few times. V is TRBV15 and J is TRBJ2-5; 7 bases are a match to TRBD1. V dropped 5 bases and J dropped 3; count of bases not matched to a gene: 0. The length of the CDR3 is 12 residues. CDR1 LNHNV and CDR2 YYDKDF come from the germline V gene (reference sequence). The DNA of the CDR3 is TGTGCCACCAGCCAGGGGGAAGAGACCCAGTACTTC. Its translation is CATSQGEETQYF.

This clonotype was picked up a small number of times. This rearrangement joins TRBV12-3 or TRBV12-4 to TRBJ2-3; 7 positions agree with TRBD1. This CDR3 contains 14 residues. V trimming: 6 bases; J trimming: 2 bases; junction bases outside the gene matches: 5. The CDR3 here is CASSRTGLTDTQYF. The CDR3 region has the DNA TGTGCCAGCAGCAGGACAGGACTCACAGATACGCAGTATTTT.

In this sample, this clonotype turned up many times. The V call is TRBV7-9, the J call TRBJ2-2; D remains unclear. The V end was cut by 2 bases, the J end by 5 bases, with 6 bases between. This CDR3 spans 13 amino acids. Germline V gives CDR1 SEHNR, CDR2 FQNEAQ (reference sequence). DNA for the CDR3: TGTGCCAGCAGCTTAAGGGATACCGGGGAGCTGTTTTTT. The encoded protein is CASSLRDTGELFF.